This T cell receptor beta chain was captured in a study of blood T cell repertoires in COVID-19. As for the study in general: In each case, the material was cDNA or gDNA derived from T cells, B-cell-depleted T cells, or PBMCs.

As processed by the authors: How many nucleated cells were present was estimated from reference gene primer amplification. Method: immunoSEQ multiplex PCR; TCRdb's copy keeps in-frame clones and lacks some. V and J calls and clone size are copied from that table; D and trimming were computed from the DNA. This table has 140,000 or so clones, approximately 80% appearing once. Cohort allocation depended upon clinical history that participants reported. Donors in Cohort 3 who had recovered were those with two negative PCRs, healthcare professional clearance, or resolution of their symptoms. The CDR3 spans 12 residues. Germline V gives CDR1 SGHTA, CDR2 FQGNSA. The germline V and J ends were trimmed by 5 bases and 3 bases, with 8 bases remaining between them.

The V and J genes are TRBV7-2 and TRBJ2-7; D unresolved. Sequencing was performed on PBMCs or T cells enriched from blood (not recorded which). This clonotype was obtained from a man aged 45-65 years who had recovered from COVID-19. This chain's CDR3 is CASSPTFYEQYF. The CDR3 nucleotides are TGTGCCAGCAGCCCCACATTCTACGAGCAGTACTTC.